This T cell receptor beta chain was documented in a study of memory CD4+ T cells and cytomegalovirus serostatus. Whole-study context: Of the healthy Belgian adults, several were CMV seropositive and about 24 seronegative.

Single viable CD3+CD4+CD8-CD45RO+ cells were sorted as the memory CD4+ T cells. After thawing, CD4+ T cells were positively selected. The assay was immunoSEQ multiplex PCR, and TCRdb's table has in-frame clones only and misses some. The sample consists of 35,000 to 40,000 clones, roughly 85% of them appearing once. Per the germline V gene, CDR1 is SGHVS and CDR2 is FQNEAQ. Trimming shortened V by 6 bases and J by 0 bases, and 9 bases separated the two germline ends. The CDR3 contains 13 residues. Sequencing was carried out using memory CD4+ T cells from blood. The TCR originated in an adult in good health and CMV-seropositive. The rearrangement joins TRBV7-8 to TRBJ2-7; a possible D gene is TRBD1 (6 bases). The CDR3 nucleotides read TGTGCCAGCAGAACACAGGGCTCCTACGAGCAGTACTTC. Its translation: CASRTQGSYEQYF.